The entry below describes one T cell receptor (beta chain). What it binds is not known. A read error may explain this, as a much larger clone is one base away. No conserved phenylalanine or tryptophan is present at the end of the CDR3, so a read error is the likely explanation. TCRbeta library preparation incorporated unique molecular identifiers. TCRdb reanalysed the PCR reads using MiXCR and keeps one entry per CDR3 protein. The sample lists approximately 300,000 distinct CDR3 sequences; less than 9.5% were seen once. The data derive from a study of T-cell reconstitution after alpha-beta-depleted transplantation in children. Overall study results and limits: Counts and diversity of T cells one year after transplant came mostly from newly produced T cells. Alpha-beta T cells about two months after transplant reportedly derived from several hundred expanded graft clones. Some patients' high day-60 TCRbeta diversity was traced to surviving recipient T cells and thymic progenitors.

This CDR3 comprises 12 residues. With V trimmed by 4 bases and J by 6 bases, 4 bases remained unmatched. Germline lookup yields CDR1 SQVTM and CDR2 ANQGSEA. The receptor was derived from a female patient between 2 and 15 years old who had a stem cell transplant for Fanconi anemia, so the T cells may come from the graft donor. This chain links TRBV29-1 with TRBJ1-1, with 8 bases fitting TRBD1. The sample in question was peripheral blood, obtained 360 days after TCRalphabeta/CD19-depleted stem cell transplant. The CDR3 DNA sequence: TGCAGCGTTGCCTCAGGGGGCTCTGAAGCTTTCTAT. It translates to CSVASGGSEAFY.